This T cell receptor (beta chain) was sequenced for a study of blood T cell repertoires in COVID-19. The wider study: The United States, Italy and Spain were the sources of the acute and convalescent COVID-19 samples. The analysed material was cDNA or gDNA that came from T cells, B-cell-depleted T cells, or PBMCs.

As originally analysed: Reference gene primer amplification gave estimated nucleated cell counts. Only in-frame clones appear in the TCRdb table, and some are missing; sequencing was by immunoSEQ multiplex PCR. The V and J calls and the clone size are those of that table, but D and trimming were determined from the DNA. Among 250,000 or so clones listed, 75% to 85% were seen once. Germline assignment: CDR1 ENHRY and CDR2 SYGVKD. This CDR3 contains 16 residues. The V end lost 0 bases, the J end lost 0 bases, and 12 bases lay between the germline ends. The specimen sequenced was peripheral blood. The sequence derives from a human donor in a cohort sampled during active COVID-19. V gene TRBV10-3 combines with J gene TRBJ2-7, with D possibly matching TRBD2 (5 bases). The CDR3 DNA reads as TGTGCCATCAGTGAGTCCCGCGGACTTCTCTCCTACGAGCAGTACTTC. Translating it yields CAISESRGLLSYEQYF.